This TCR beta chain was captured by sequencing in a study of CD8 T cells in ankylosing spondylitis. Study conclusions and caveats: There was a TCR beta motif, made of several highly homologous variants, that appeared characteristic of ankylosing spondylitis blood.

Turning to this clonotype: The antigen is unknown.

Germline V gives CDR1 MNHNS, CDR2 SASEGT. The germline V and J ends were trimmed by 6 bases and 4 bases, with 18 bases remaining between them. The CDR3 has 15 amino acids. The authors made TCR beta libraries by quantitative 5'-RACE with molecular barcodes. TCRdb analysed the 5' RACE reads with MiXCR anew, one entry per CDR3 protein. The sample gives about 750,000 distinct CDR3 sequences, around 20% of which show up once; about 19% is in the top ten. This receptor was identified in a male donor with ankylosing spondylitis. The chain employs TRBV6-1 and TRBJ1-1; D might be TRBD1 (6 bases). The sequencing input was blood, either unsorted or a sorted T cell fraction (not recorded which). CDR3 protein: CASRRGDQGTTEAFF. The CDR3 nucleotides read TGTGCCAGCAGGAGGGGGGACCAGGGTACCACTGAAGCTTTCTTT.